The 2 T cell receptor beta chains below all came from one sample that was sequenced in a study of identical twins. TCRdb re-called the 5' RACE reads with MiXCR, one entry per CDR3 protein. This table holds roughly 350,000 distinct CDR3 sequences, around 12% found once. The sample also formed part of further work on yellow fever vaccine responses in identical twins.

The sequenced sample was CD8+ T cells sorted from blood. The receptors were gathered from a woman aged 18-29 years in good health.

The chain uses TRBV7-9 and TRBJ2-7; weak D call: TRBD2 (5 bases). The V gene lost 5 bases and the J gene lost 0 bases, with 17 bases spanning the gap. The CDR3 has 16 residues. Germline V gene lookup returns CDR1 SEHNR and CDR2 FQNEAQ (reference sequence). The CDR3 loop is CASSTTRGGNSYEQYF. The CDR3 DNA sequence: TGTGCCAGCAGCACAACGAGAGGAGGCAACTCCTACGAGCAGTACTTC.

V is TRBV19 and J is TRBJ2-1; weak D call: TRBD1 (5 bases). The V end was cut by 2 bases, the J end by 1 base, with 9 bases between. Germline V gene data show CDR1 as LNHDA and CDR2 as SQIVND (reference sequence). There are 15 residues in the CDR3. CDR3 nucleotide sequence: TGTGCCAGTAGTATAATGCAGGGATCCTACAATGAGCAGTTCTTC. Its translation: CASSIMQGSYNEQFF.